A selection of T cell receptor beta chains follows, all from one sample in a study of identical twins. A single record per CDR3 protein comes from TCRdb applying MiXCR to the 5' RACE reads. This sample has approximately 220,000 distinct CDR3 sequences, with around 6.9% found just once. This same sample was also part of a study on yellow fever vaccine responses in identical twins.

The source material was memory (CD45RO+) T cells sorted from blood. All receptors derive from a woman aged 18-35 years in good health. Both conserved end residues are trimmed from each CDR3. Not every row has a clone size; where given, it reads once, few, many or a size class.

clone size	V gene	J gene	CDR3 protein
many	TRBV12-3/TRBV12-4	TRBJ1-5	ASRRDKQPQH
many	TRBV28	TRBJ2-2	ASNDPRGRAGELF
few	TRBV6-5	TRBJ2-7	ASSYIVAGPSYEQY
many	TRBV7-9	TRBJ1-1	ASSFPRQGAAEAF
NA	TRBV11-2	TRBJ2-6	ASSLGPLGANVLT
many	TRBV12-3/TRBV12-4	TRBJ1-4	ASSFRAGTLN
many	TRBV7-2	TRBJ1-2	ASSPATGIYGYT
many	TRBV11-2	TRBJ2-7	ASSLVTGQNYEQY
NA	TRBV20-1	TRBJ2-1	CARDQASGRALSNEQF
few	TRBV7-9	TRBJ2-5	ASSATAPGETQY
few	TRBV29-1	TRBJ2-3	SATVSTDTQY
NA	TRBV7-9	TRBJ2-5	ASSLALSQETQY
few	TRBV15	TRBJ1-1	ATSSTGGVLNTEAF
few	TRBV7-8	TRBJ1-5	ASSSRAGVQPQH
NA	TRBV10-3	TRBJ2-5	AIPLAGGVETQY
many	TRBV12-3/TRBV12-4	TRBJ2-2	ASREQPNTGELF
many	TRBV12-3/TRBV12-4	TRBJ2-5	ASSLTWGETQY
many	TRBV12-3/TRBV12-4	TRBJ2-7	ASSLEYEQY
NA	TRBV7-2	TRBJ2-1	ASSLATSGKIEQF
few	TRBV5-1	TRBJ2-7	ASRGTGTFYEQY
few	TRBV27	TRBJ2-7	ASSLSPSGTPPQGEQY
few	TRBV20-1	TRBJ1-2	SARHTTGTRYT
few	TRBV6-2/TRBV6-3	TRBJ2-4	ASSYSTGYSEALAKNIQY
few	TRBV2	TRBJ2-1	ASSEALTSNNEQF
few	TRBV5-1	TRBJ1-1	ASSPSTGFPEAF
many	TRBV20-1	TRBJ1-5	SATMGQSSNQPQH
NA	TRBV5-1	TRBJ2-1	ASSLDLAGGLGNEQF
many	TRBV6-1	TRBJ1-6	ASSDKFNSPLH
few	TRBV4-2	TRBJ1-4	ASSPPPGTGGLNEKLF
NA	TRBV5-1	TRBJ2-6	ASSTEGSGANVLT
many	TRBV4-2	TRBJ2-7	ASSQETSGSYEQY
many	TRBV12-3/TRBV12-4	TRBJ2-5	ASSLSLGRETQY
NA	TRBV11-2	TRBJ2-3	ASSLNPSGRTDTQY
few	TRBV13	TRBJ2-7	ASSLLGLAGGLHEQY
NA	TRBV2	TRBJ2-3	ASSEAASTDTQY
many	TRBV18	TRBJ2-5	ASSPSTGVRETQY
many	TRBV21-1	TRBJ2-5	ASSKDQQQETQY
many	TRBV5-1	TRBJ2-1	ASSLTKTNNEQF
medium-sized	TRBV20-1	TRBJ2-7	SAKAGVDYEQY
few	TRBV4-2	TRBJ2-5	ASSPTSGMGETQY
NA	TRBV20-1	TRBJ2-7	SAREFGKGGYEQY
many	TRBV20-1	TRBJ2-3	SARTRLAGGLDTQY
few	TRBV28	TRBJ2-3	ASSFGTGGVGVKY
NA	TRBV28	TRBJ2-2	ASTSGGAPAGTGELF
NA	TRBV9	TRBJ1-5	ASSIPTGEGHQPQH
NA	TRBV7-3	TRBJ2-3	ASSLLLGSTDTQY
NA	TRBV4-1	TRBJ2-7	ASSQVLAGVYEQY
many	TRBV7-2	TRBJ2-3	ASSSRTASTDTQY
few	TRBV28	TRBJ1-3	ASSLSGPSGNTIY
NA	TRBV5-1	TRBJ2-3	ASRAPLTRGHTTDTQY
many	TRBV3-1	TRBJ2-7	ASSQRLAGGLIW